The entry below describes one TCR beta chain. This clonotype was seen only a few times. Its cognate antigen has yet to be identified. No base-level quality is on record; no much larger clone is a single base apart. PBMCs were isolated by Ficoll-Paque density gradient centrifugation. This sample stems from a study of T-cell memory formation after mild COVID-19 (dated by TCRdb to the early 2020s). Looking at the study overall: Most TCR sequence clusters were specific to one of the two donors. Longitudinal TCRalpha and TCRbeta repertoire sequencing tracked T-cell clones expanding and contracting after mild COVID-19 in two donors. The cohort was made up of two young adult volunteers, one female and one male, who were previously healthy. The study at large found these results: Some responding clones were detected in pre-infection memory, suggesting pre-existing cross-reactive memory T cells joined the SARS-CoV-2 response. Whether the second-wave clones peaking on day 37 were SARS-CoV-2 specific was not confirmed. Contracting CD4+ clones appeared mostly in the CM and EM memory subsets, whereas CD8+ clones were enriched in EMRA. The study included only a couple of mild cases, and larger cohorts that include severe cases with pre-infection samples were judged to be necessary. From day 15 to 85, contracting clones showed balanced CD4/CD8 phenotypes, whereas a second wave of clones that expanded from day 15 to 37 leaned towards CD4+.

Sequencing relied on an Illumina NovaSeq 6000. cDNA libraries for TCRalpha and TCRbeta were prepared by 5'RACE using constant-segment primers, with sample barcodes and unique molecular identifiers added. Trizol reagent was used to extract RNA from every sample. Amplification of the libraries took two PCR steps, and the second step added a second sample barcode plus Illumina TruSeq adapters. Sequencing of the libraries was done on an Illumina NovaSeq, producing 2 x 150 bp paired-end reads. In the authors' own workflow: With migec v1.2.7, reads were demultiplexed and then collapsed into UMI-guided consensus sequences. Using mixcr v2.1.11, the UMI consensuses were aligned to TRA and TRB V and J templates and assembled into clonotypes. Expanded or contracted clonotypes were those called significant by both edgeR and NoisET, with noise models trained on biological replicates. For edgeR calls, the thresholds were a false discovery rate-adjusted p below 0.01 and a log2 fold-change of 1. PCA with hierarchical clustering of max-normalized trajectories of the 1000 most abundant clonotypes was used as exploratory dynamics analysis. Separately sequenced CD4+ and CD8+ repertoires were used to assign the CD4 or CD8 phenotype of responding clones. TCRdb reran the public reads through fastp at Q25 and MiXCR, keeping productive beta chains. CDR3 protein duplicates are merged, each entry listing the most common genes and DNA. TCRdb, not the original authors, processed these V and J calls. For this sample the table gives over 45,000 distinct CDR3 sequences, of which 9.3% were detected only once. The top ten hold 10% to 15% of the sample.

Looking up the germline V gene (reference sequence) yields CDR1 MNHEY and CDR2 SMNVEV. Reading from cysteine to phenylalanine, the CDR3 counts 13 amino acids. Solely the CDR3 DNA is kept, with 39 bases framed from the first base. V gives up 10 bases and J gives up 7 bases, and the segment between their germline ends measures 17 bases. The sequence joins TRBV27 to TRBJ1-5; no D gene call is confident. The receptor comes from an adult woman who had mild COVID-19 (a few samples of this study predate the infection). The sample titles of this study are shuffled in the database, so cell type and time point are left out; the donor was told from shared clones. Sequenced material: PBMCs or a T cell subset sorted from them (not recorded which). Here the CDR3 is given as CATGTGIRQPQHF. The bases read TGTGCCACCGGCACCGGGATTCGACAGCCCCAGCATTTT.